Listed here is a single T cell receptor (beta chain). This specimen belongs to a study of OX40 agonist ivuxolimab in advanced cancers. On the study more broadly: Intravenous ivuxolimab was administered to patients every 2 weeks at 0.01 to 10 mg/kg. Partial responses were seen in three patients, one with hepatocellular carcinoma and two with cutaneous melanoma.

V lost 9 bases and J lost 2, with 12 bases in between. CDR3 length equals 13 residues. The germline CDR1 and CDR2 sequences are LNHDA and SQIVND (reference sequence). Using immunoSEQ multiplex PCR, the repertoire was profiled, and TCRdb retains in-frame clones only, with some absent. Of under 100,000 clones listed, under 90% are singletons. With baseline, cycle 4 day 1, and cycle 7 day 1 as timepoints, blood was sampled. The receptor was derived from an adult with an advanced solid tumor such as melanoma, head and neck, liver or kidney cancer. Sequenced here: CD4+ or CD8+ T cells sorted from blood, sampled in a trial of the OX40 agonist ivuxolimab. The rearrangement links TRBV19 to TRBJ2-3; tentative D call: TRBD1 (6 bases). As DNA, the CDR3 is TGTGCCAGCAGACAGGTCTTCACAGATACGCAGTATTTT. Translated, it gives CASRQVFTDTQYF.